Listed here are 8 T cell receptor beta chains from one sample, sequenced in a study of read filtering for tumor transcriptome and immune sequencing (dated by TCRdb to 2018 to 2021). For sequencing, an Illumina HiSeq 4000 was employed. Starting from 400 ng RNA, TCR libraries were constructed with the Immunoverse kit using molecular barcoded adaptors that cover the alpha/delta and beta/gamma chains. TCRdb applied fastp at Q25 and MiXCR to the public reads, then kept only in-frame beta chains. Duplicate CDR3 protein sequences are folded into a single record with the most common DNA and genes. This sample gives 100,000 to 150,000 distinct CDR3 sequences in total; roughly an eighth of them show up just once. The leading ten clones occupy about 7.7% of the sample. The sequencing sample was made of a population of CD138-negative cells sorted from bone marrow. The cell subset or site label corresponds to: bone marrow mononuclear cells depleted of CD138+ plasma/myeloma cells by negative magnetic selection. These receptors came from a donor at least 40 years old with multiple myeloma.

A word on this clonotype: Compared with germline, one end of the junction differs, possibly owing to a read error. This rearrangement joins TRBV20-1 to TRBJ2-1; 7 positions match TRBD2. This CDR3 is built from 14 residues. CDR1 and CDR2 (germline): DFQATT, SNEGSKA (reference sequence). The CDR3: CSAWDGGFYDEQFF. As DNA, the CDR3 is TGCAGTGCCTGGGACGGGGGGTTCTACGATGAGCAGTTCTTC.

CDR3 in amino acids: CASSRGSEPQHF. CDR3 in DNA: TGTGCCAGCAGCCGGGGTAGTGAGCCCCAGCATTTT. The chain uses TRBV7-9 and TRBJ1-5; D remains unclear. The CDR3 runs 12 residues. Germline V lookup: CDR1 SEHNR, CDR2 FQNEAQ (reference sequence). With 5 bases removed from V and 8 bases from J, the gap between germline ends came to 10 bases. The full variable domain, with the rest looked up from reference TRBV7-9 and TRBJ1-5, is DTGVSQNPRHKITKRGQNVTFRCDPISEHNRLYWYRQTLGQGPEFLTYFQNEAQLEKSRLLSDRFSAERPKGSFSTLEIQRTEQGDSAMYLCASSRGSEPQHFGDGTRLSIL.

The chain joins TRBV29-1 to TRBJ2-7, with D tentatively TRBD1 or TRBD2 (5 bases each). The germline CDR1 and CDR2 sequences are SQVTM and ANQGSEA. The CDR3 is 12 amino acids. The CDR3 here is CNVGRGFGEQYF. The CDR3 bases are TGCAACGTCGGTCGGGGCTTCGGGGAGCAGTACTTC.

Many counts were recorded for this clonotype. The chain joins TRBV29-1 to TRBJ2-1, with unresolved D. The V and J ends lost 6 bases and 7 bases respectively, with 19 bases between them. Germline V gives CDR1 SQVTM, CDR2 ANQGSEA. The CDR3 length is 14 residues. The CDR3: CSVRPISARNEQFF. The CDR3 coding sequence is TGCAGCGTCCGCCCTATTTCCGCAAGGAATGAGCAGTTCTTC.

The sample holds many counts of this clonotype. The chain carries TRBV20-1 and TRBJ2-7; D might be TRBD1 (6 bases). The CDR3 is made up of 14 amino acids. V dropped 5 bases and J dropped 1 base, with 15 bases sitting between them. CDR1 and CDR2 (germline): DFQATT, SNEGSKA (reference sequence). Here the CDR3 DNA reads TGCAGTGCTGAATATCAGGGGCGATCCTACGAGCAGTACTTC. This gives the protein CSAEYQGRSYEQYF.

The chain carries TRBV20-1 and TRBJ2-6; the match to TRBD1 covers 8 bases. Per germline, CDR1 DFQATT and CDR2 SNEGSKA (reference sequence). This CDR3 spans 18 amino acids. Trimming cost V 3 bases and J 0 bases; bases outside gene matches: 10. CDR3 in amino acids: CSASGPGQEFSGANVLTF. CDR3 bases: TGCAGTGCTAGCGGACCGGGACAGGAGTTCTCTGGGGCCAACGTCCTGACTTTC.

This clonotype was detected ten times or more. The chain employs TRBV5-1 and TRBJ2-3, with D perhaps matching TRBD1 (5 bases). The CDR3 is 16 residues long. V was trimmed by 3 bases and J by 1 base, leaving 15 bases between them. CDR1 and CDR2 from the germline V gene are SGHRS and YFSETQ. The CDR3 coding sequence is TGCGCCAGCAGCTCAAGACAGACTGGGGGCACAGATACGCAGTATTTT. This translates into CASSSRQTGGTDTQYF.

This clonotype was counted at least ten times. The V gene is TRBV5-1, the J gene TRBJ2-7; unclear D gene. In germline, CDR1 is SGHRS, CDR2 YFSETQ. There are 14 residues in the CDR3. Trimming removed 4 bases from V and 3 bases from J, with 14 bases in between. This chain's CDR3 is CASSISTDVYEQYF. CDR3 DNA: TGCGCCAGCAGCATATCCACAGATGTCTACGAGCAGTACTTC.